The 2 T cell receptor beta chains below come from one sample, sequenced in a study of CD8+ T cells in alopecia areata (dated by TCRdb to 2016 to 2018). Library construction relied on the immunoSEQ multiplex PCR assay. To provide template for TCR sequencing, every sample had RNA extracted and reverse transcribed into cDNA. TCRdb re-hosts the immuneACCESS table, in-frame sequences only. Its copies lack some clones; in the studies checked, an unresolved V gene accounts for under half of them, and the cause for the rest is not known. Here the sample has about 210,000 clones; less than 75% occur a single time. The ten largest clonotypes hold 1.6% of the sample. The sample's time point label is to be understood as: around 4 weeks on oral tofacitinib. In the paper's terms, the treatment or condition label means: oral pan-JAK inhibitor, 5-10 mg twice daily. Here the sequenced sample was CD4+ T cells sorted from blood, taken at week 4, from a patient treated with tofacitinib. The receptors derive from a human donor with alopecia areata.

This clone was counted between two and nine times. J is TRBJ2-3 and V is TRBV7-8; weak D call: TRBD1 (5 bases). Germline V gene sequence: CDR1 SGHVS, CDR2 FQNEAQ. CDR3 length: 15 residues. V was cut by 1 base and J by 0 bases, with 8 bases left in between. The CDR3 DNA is TGTGCCAGCAGCTTAGGACAGTTAAGCACAGATACGCAGTATTTT. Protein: CASSLGQLSTDTQYF.

The DNA of the CDR3 is TGCGCCAGCAGCCCCGACAGTCTGGGGGCTTTCTTT. Translated: CASSPDSLGAFF. The rearrangement links TRBV5-1 to TRBJ1-1; D might be TRBD1 (5 bases). The CDR3 length is 12 residues. Germline V CDR1 and CDR2: SGHRS, YFSETQ. V was clipped by 4 bases and J by 11 bases, with 15 bases between them.